This section outlines one T cell receptor beta chain sequence together with its context. This clone's antigen is unknown. No much larger clonotype is one base removed from it; base qualities were not supplied. All of the isolated RNA was reverse transcribed with the High Capacity cDNA Reverse Transcription Kit, so expressed TCRB transcripts were sequenced. Naive, central memory and regulatory T cell samples underwent deep immunoSEQ sequencing, averaging about 3.5 million total reads per sample. After sorted cells were lysed in RLT buffer, RNA was extracted with DNase-treated RNeasy Micro or Mini kits, with the choice depending on cell number. To prevent cross-contamination, every cell subset was processed on its own, while patient and healthy donor samples were processed together. Using the immunoSEQ multiplex PCR, TCRB sequences were amplified from cDNA into 87-bp fragments spanning the CDR3 region. The amplicons were sequenced using the Illumina HiSeq platform. The authors' analysis ran thus. Synthetic template baselines were used to correct PCR bias computationally, reads within Hamming distance 2 were collapsed, and singletons that could not be merged were discarded. Reads were aligned against IMGT so that V, D and J genes, CDR3 length and insertions or deletions at six rearrangement sites could be assigned. Within each subset, clonotype counts were normalized to sorted cell number, and only after that were true diversity and Gini coefficients computed with the tcR R package. The overlap coefficient, calculated on TCRB nucleotide sequences, was used to quantify repertoire sharing. TCRdb mirrors the immuneACCESS table, restricted to in-frame sequences. Some clones are absent from its copies; in checked studies, under half trace to an unresolved V gene, and the reason for the others is unknown. Clone size and V and J calls were adopted from that table, with D and trimming inferred from the DNA. The sample has about 150,000 clones on record, less than 9.5% of them singletons. Nearly 0.65% of the sample is held by the ten biggest clonotypes.

This record comes from a study of beta chain features in type 1 diabetes (dated 2018 in TCRdb). As for the study more broadly: Mean age, gender distribution, total cell number and subset yield did not differ between patients and healthy donors. Across all samples, approximately 98,000,000 sorted cells were examined, and cell number per subset correlated strongly with RNA yield. In the study, recently diagnosed type 1 diabetes patients and matched healthy donors were compared on the TCRB repertoires of their sorted circulating CD4+ T cell subsets. Whereas all 30 or so donors provided naive and central memory subsets, regulatory and stem cell-like memory subsets were isolated from just 8 patients and about 8 healthy donors.

Its CDR3 holds 12 amino acids, cysteine through phenylalanine. Only CDR3 DNA is held: 36 bases, read in frame from base 1. V is pared back by 8 bases and J by 4 bases, with 11 bases lying between the germline termini. Based on the germline V gene, the CDR1 and CDR2 sequences are MNHEY and SVGAGI. A single peripheral blood draw of roughly 0.11 L on average was collected from each donor into heparinised tubes. A BD FACSAria II was used to sort naive, central memory, regulatory and stem cell-like memory CD4+ T cells with a panel that included CD45RO, CCR7, CD25, CD127, CD95 and CD27. Every sorted population had a purity above 98%. PBMCs were separated immediately by Lymphoprep density gradient centrifugation and were stained directly, without being cultured. To minimize batch effects, samples were stained and sorted in pairs, one healthy donor with one patient per experiment. Study-wide conclusions, independent of this receptor: Type 1 diabetes patients showed a moderate but significant shortening of TCRB CDR3 length in all four CD4+ subsets. Because cDNA rather than genomic DNA was sequenced, highly expressing activated cells could have been over-represented, although no difference in activation and CD3 levels was found between groups. The naive, central memory and regulatory TCRB repertoires appeared to resemble one another more closely among patients than among healthy donors. PCR may preferentially amplify shorter templates, but because patient and control samples were amplified and corrected together, any resulting skew would affect both groups equally. Fewer insertions and more nucleotide deletions at VDJ recombination sites were observed in patients with type 1 diabetes, implying thymic rearrangement abnormalities. HLA sub-analyses involved small numbers of individuals, so any influence of HLA type on TCRB rearrangement remained unresolved.

The chain is encoded by TRBV6-5 joined to TRBJ2-5; confidence is insufficient to name the D gene. Material: central memory CD4+ T cells from blood. The TCR sequence derives from a young man in good health. Read as DNA, the sequence is TGTGCCAGCGGGTCAGGCAGAGAGACCCAGTACTTC. The encoded protein is CASGSGRETQYF.